Below are 24 T cell receptor beta chains sequenced from a single sample in a study of EBV T-cell therapy then PD-1 blockade in nasopharyngeal carcinoma. The antigens for these receptors are not known. As for treatment: AdE1-LMPpoly-expanded autologous EBV-specific T-cell therapy followed by anti-PD-1 nivolumab. Repertoires were generated with immunoSEQ multiplex PCR, while TCRdb's copy carries only in-frame clones and drops some. In the table there are about 20,000 clones, 70% to 85% of which are singletons. Here the sequenced sample was CD8+ T cells from blood, taken at day -245 from a patient whose treatment included autologous EBV-specific T cells and nivolumab. The origin of the receptors is a man aged 40-49 years with nasopharyngeal carcinoma.

The chain combines TRBV27 with TRBJ2-3; D call uncertain. The ends were cut back, 1 base at V and 4 bases at J, with 15 bases in the middle. CDR1 is MNHEY and CDR2 is SMNVEV in the germline V gene (reference sequence). This CDR3 spans 16 amino acids. CDR3 residues: CASSLFGYRAADTQYF. CDR3 coding DNA: TGTGCCAGCAGTTTATTCGGGTACCGGGCCGCAGATACGCAGTATTTT.

This clone has only one observation. The CDR3 DNA sequence: TGTGCCAGCAGCTTCCTTTACAGGGCTGGGGGCACAGATACGCAGTATTTT. This encodes CASSFLYRAGGTDTQYF. V gene TRBV7-3 combines with J gene TRBJ2-3; D is perhaps TRBD1 (6 bases). Trimming pared 3 bases from V and 1 base from J, leaving 17 bases between. The CDR3 is 17 residues long. Germline CDR1 and CDR2: SGHTA and FQGTGA.

The V and J genes are TRBV7-3 and TRBJ2-3; 9 nucleotides line up with TRBD2. This CDR3 spans 14 amino acids. The ends lost 5 bases at V and 2 bases at J; junction bases unmatched: 2. CDR1 is SGHTA, CDR2 FQGTGA, per germline. The CDR3 is CASSSGGYTDTQYF. The CDR3 DNA reads TGTGCCAGCAGCAGCGGGGGGTACACAGATACGCAGTATTTT.

This chain uses TRBV9 with TRBJ2-2; D may be TRBD1 or TRBD2 (6 bases each). The germline V and J ends were trimmed by 1 base and 6 bases, with 13 bases remaining between them. Germline loops: CDR1 SGDLS, CDR2 YYNGEE. This CDR3 has 15 amino acids. The CDR3 DNA sequence: TGTGCCAGCAGCGTATGGGGGGCGGAGGCCGGGGAGCTGTTTTTT. This codes for CASSVWGAEAGELFF.

The chain recombines TRBV4-3 with TRBJ2-7, with D perhaps TRBD1 (5 bases). Germline-derived CDR1 and CDR2 are LGHNA and YSLEER. CDR3 length: 16 residues. Trimming removed 0 bases from V and 2 bases from J, with 14 bases in between. CDR3 sequence reads: CASSQDLQGTPYEQYF. Written as DNA, the CDR3 is TGCGCCAGCAGCCAAGACCTCCAGGGTACCCCCTACGAGCAGTACTTC.

This clone has just a few counts. The chain has TRBV27 and TRBJ1-5; D uncertain. V was trimmed by 3 bases and J by 0 bases, leaving 3 bases between them. The CDR3 runs to 13 residues. Germline loops: CDR1 MNHEY, CDR2 SMNVEV (reference sequence). CDR3 bases: TGTGCCAGCAGTTTCCTTAGCAATCAGCCCCAGCATTTT. It specifies CASSFLSNQPQHF.

The V gene is TRBV19, the J gene TRBJ1-2, with 7 bases that match TRBD1. J was trimmed by 0 bases and V by 9 bases; bases with no gene match: 4. Germline assignment: CDR1 LNHDA and CDR2 SQIVND (reference sequence). The CDR3 extends over 13 amino acids. The CDR3 region has the DNA TGTGCCAGGAGGGACAGAACTAACTATGGCTACACCTTC. Residues: CARRDRTNYGYTF.

This rearrangement joins TRBV5-4 to TRBJ2-5; 9 bases are shared with TRBD1. The junction had 4 bases not matched to a gene; V was cut back by 1 base and J by 3 bases. Germline V CDR1 and CDR2: SGHNT, YYREEE (reference sequence). This CDR3 has 15 amino acids. The CDR3 DNA is TGTGCCAGCAGCTTGTACCGGACAGGGGAAGAGACCCAGTACTTC. Its translation: CASSLYRTGEETQYF.

The V and J genes are TRBV20-1 and TRBJ2-7, with D unresolved. Looked up from germline, CDR1 is DFQATT and CDR2 is SNEGSKA (reference sequence). Between the trimmed V and J ends, which lost 3 bases and 4 bases, there was a span of 7 bases. This CDR3 is built from 11 residues. This CDR3 is CSARDGYEQYF. CDR3 DNA sequence: TGCAGTGCTAGGGACGGATACGAGCAGTACTTC.

The chain employs TRBV4-3 and TRBJ1-6; TRBD1 matches at 10 bases. CDR1 LGHNA and CDR2 YSLEER come from the germline V gene. Germline trimming cut 0 bases from V and 7 bases from J; bases unmatched to any gene: 6. There are 17 residues in the CDR3. The CDR3 loop is CASSQETTGGENSPLHF. DNA for the CDR3: TGCGCCAGCAGCCAAGAAACGACAGGGGGCGAGAATTCACCCCTCCACTTT.

V usage is TRBV7-2 and J usage is TRBJ2-3; D is unresolved. The V end was cut by 7 bases, the J end by 0 bases, with 14 bases between. CDR1 and CDR2 from the germline V gene are SGHTA and FQGNSA. This CDR3 has 15 residues. The CDR3 DNA reads TGTGCCAGCACGCAACCCCTAGGCAGCACAGATACGCAGTATTTT. It yields the protein CASTQPLGSTDTQYF. Filled out from reference TRBV7-2 and TRBJ2-3, the complete variable domain reads GAGVSQSPSNKVTEKGKDVELRCDPISGHTALYWYRQSLGQGLEFLIYFQGNSAPDKSGLPSDRFSAERTGGSVSTLTIQRTQQEDSAVYLCASTQPLGSTDTQYFGPGTRLTVL.

This chain uses TRBV24-1 with TRBJ2-7, with D possibly being TRBD1 (6 bases). Germline loops: CDR1 KGHDR, CDR2 SFDVKD. Trimming stripped 3 bases from V and 3 bases from J, with 14 bases between. CDR3 length equals 15 residues. The CDR3 sequence: CATSDGTQEGYEQYF. The CDR3 DNA reads as TGTGCCACCAGTGATGGGACACAAGAGGGCTACGAGCAGTACTTC.

CDR3 DNA sequence: TGTGCCACCAGCCACACCCCAGGGCCTGGGGCCAACGTCCTGACTTTC. Translation gives CATSHTPGPGANVLTF. The V gene is TRBV15, the J gene TRBJ2-6, with D tentatively TRBD1 (5 bases). Germline lookup yields CDR1 LNHNV and CDR2 YYDKDF (reference sequence). This CDR3 spans 16 amino acids. V lost 5 bases and J 2 bases, leaving 13 bases between the germline ends.

V is TRBV4-1 and J is TRBJ1-5; D may be TRBD1 (5 bases). The CDR3 covers 14 residues. Trimming took 4 bases from V and 1 from J, leaving 8 bases between them. Germline values: CDR1 MGHRA, CDR2 YSYEKL. The CDR3 spells CASSLRDSNQPQHF. In nucleotides, the CDR3 is TGCGCCAGCAGCCTCCGGGACAGCAATCAGCCCCAGCATTTT.

This clone ranks as medium-sized. The chain is built from TRBV6-5 and TRBJ1-1; D is ambiguous. The length of the CDR3 is 14 residues. Trimming shortened V by 5 bases and J by 6 bases, and 16 bases separated the two germline ends. Germline V gives CDR1 MNHEY, CDR2 SVGAGI. CDR3 region: CASSPGVYGAEAFF. DNA for the CDR3: TGTGCCAGCAGTCCCGGGGTGTACGGAGCTGAAGCTTTCTTT.

J is TRBJ1-6 and V is TRBV6-5; possibly TRBD1 for D (5 bases). Trimming took off 7 bases at V and 9 bases at J, with 19 bases between the two ends. CDR1 is MNHEY, CDR2 SVGAGI, per germline. This CDR3 contains 15 residues. Here the CDR3 reads CASIFGAGAGSPLHF. The CDR3 bases are TGTGCCAGCATATTCGGGGCCGGGGCGGGTTCACCCCTCCACTTT.

This clone was recorded a few times. CDR3: CASSDGGGAADTQYF. The CDR3, as DNA: TGTGCCAGCAGTGACGGCGGGGGGGCCGCAGATACGCAGTATTTT. The genes are TRBV6-4 and TRBJ2-3; 9 bases agree with TRBD2. The CDR3 sequence is 15 residues long. Germline V CDR1 and CDR2: MRHNA, SNTAGT. Unmatched junction bases numbered 4, after V lost 2 bases and J lost 4 bases.

The chain employs TRBV6-2 or TRBV6-3 and TRBJ1-1; D is undetermined. Germline CDR1 reads MNHEY; CDR2 reads SVGEGT. This CDR3 region has 13 residues. The V end was cut by 5 bases, the J end by 6 bases, with 13 bases between. CDR3 coding DNA: TGTGCCAGCAGTCTCTGGGTACGGTCTGAAGCTTTCTTT. Translated, it gives CASSLWVRSEAFF.

The chain employs TRBV28 and TRBJ2-7; D gene uncertain. Germline-derived CDR1 and CDR2 are MDHEN and SYDVKM. V dropped 7 bases and J dropped 2 bases, with 12 bases sitting between them. CDR3 length equals 13 residues. CDR3 sequence (DNA): TGTGCCAGCACTGGCAGTTCGACCTACGAGCAGTACTTC. Translated, it gives CASTGSSTYEQYF.

A single count supports this clone. V gene TRBV2 combines with J gene TRBJ1-4; 8 bases match TRBD1. The length of the CDR3 is 16 residues. Germline V gene sequence: CDR1 SNHLY, CDR2 FYNNEI. After removal of 6 bases from V and 2 bases from J, the junction contained 8 bases not matched to a gene. The CDR3 spells CASRATGGKTNEKLFF. DNA of the CDR3: TGTGCCAGCAGAGCTACAGGGGGGAAGACTAATGAAAAACTGTTTTTT.

The chain recombines TRBV30 with TRBJ2-3; D remains ambiguous. Germline V gives CDR1 GTSNPN, CDR2 SVGIG (reference sequence). V shed 5 bases and J shed 6 bases, with 9 bases lying between them. The CDR3 has 11 amino acids. The CDR3 is CAWQETDTQYF. As DNA, the CDR3 is TGTGCCTGGCAAGAAACCGATACGCAGTATTTT. The whole variable domain, filled in from reference TRBV30 and TRBJ2-3, reads SQTIHQWPATLVQPVGSPLSLECTVEGTSNPNLYWYRQAAGRGLQLLFYSVGIGQISSEVPQNLSASRPQDRQFILSSKKLLLSDSGFYLCAWQETDTQYFGPGTRLTVL.

The chain links TRBV7-6 to TRBJ2-7; 9 bases agree with TRBD1. CDR1 is SGHVS, CDR2 FNYEAQ, per germline. The CDR3 is 15 residues long. The junction had 4 bases not matched to a gene; V was cut back by 2 bases and J by 2 bases. Here the CDR3 reads CASSLRGTGTYEQYF. DNA of the CDR3: TGTGCCAGCAGCTTACGGGGGACAGGGACCTACGAGCAGTACTTC.

The genes are TRBV9 and TRBJ2-5, with 10 bases lining up with TRBD2. Trimming took 5 bases from V and 2 from J; bases not matched to a gene: 3. The germline CDR1 and CDR2 sequences are SGDLS and YYNGEE. The CDR3 runs to 14 residues. CDR3 bases: TGTGCCAGCAGTATGGGACTAGCGCAAGAGACCCAGTACTTC. This encodes CASSMGLAQETQYF.

This chain connects TRBV6-4 to TRBJ2-1; D could derive from TRBD1 or TRBD2 (6 bases each). With 5 bases removed from V and 7 bases from J, the gap between germline ends came to 15 bases. This CDR3 is 14 amino acids long. The germline V gene encodes CDR1 MRHNA and CDR2 SNTAGT. The CDR3 reads CASSRGIGGNEQFF. CDR3 coding DNA: TGTGCCAGCAGTCGGGGGATAGGGGGGAATGAGCAGTTCTTC.